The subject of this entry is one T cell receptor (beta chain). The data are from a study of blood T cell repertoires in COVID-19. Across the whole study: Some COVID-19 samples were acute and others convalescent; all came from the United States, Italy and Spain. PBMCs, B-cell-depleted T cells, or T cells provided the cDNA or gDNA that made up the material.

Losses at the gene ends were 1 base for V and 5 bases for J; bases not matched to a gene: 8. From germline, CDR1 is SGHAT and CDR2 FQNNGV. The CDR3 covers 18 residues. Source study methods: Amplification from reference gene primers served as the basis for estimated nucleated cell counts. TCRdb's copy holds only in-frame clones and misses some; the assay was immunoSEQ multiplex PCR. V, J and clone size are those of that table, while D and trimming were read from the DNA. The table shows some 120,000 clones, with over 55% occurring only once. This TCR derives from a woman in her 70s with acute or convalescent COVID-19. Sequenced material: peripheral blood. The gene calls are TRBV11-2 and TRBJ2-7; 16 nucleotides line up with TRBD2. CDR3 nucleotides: TGTGCCAGCAGCTTAGTGGGACTAGCGGGAGGGAAGCGGAACGAGCAGTACTTC. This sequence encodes CASSLVGLAGGKRNEQYF. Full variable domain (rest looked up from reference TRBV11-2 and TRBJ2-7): EAGVAQSPRYKIIEKRQSVAFWCNPISGHATLYWYQQILGQGPKLLIQFQNNGVVDDSQLPKDRFSAERLKGVDSTLKIQPAKLEDSAVYLCASSLVGLAGGKRNEQYFGPGTRLTVT.